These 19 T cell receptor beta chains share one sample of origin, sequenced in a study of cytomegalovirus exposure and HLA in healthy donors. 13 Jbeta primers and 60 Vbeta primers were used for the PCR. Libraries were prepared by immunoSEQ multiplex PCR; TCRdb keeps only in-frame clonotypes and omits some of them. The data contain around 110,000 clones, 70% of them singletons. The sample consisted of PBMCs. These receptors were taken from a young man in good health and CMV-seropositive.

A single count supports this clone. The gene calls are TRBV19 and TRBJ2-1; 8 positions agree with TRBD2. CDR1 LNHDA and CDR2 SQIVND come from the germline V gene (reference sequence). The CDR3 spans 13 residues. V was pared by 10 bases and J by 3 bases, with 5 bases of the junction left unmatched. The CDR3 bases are TGTGCCACCCAGCGGGAGCTCTACAATGAGCAGTTCTTC. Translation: CATQRELYNEQFF.

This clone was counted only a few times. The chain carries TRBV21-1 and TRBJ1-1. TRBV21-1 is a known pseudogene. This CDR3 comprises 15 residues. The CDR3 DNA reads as TGTGCCAGCAGCAATGAGGGGGGGGGACGCACTGAAGCTTTCTTT. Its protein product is CASSNEGGGRTEAFF.

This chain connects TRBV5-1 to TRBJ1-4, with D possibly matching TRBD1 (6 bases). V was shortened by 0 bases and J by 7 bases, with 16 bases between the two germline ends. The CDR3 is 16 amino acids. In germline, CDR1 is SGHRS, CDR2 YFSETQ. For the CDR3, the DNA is TGCGCCAGCAGCTTGGCCCCCTCAGGGGCAGGTGAAAAACTGTTTTTT. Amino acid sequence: CASSLAPSGAGEKLFF.

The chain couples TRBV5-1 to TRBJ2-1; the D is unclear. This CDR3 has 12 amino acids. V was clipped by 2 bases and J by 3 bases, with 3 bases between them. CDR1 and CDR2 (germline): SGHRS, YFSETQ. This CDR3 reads CASSFHYNEQFF. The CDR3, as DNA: TGCGCCAGCAGCTTTCACTACAATGAGCAGTTCTTC.

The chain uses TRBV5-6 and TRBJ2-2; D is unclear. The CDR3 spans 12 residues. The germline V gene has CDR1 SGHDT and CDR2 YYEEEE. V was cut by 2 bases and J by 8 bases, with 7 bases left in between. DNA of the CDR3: TGTGCCAGCAGCTTACTCCTGGGGGAGCTGTTTTTT. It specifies CASSLLLGELFF.

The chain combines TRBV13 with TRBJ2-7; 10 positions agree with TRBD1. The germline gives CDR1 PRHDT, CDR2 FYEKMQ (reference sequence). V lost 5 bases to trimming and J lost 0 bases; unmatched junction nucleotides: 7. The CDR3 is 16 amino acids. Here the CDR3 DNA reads TGTGCCAGCAGCCAGGGACAGGGGATCCACTCCTACGAGCAGTACTTC. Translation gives CASSQGQGIHSYEQYF.

As DNA, the CDR3 is TGTGCCAGCAGCCCCACCGGGGGATTGGGTGGCTACACCTTC. Its translation is CASSPTGGLGGYTF. The V gene is TRBV14, the J gene TRBJ1-2, with D perhaps TRBD1 (5 bases). Germline V gene data show CDR1 as SGHDN and CDR2 as FVKESK. V was trimmed by 4 bases and J by 7 bases, leaving 16 bases between them. CDR3 size: 14 residues.

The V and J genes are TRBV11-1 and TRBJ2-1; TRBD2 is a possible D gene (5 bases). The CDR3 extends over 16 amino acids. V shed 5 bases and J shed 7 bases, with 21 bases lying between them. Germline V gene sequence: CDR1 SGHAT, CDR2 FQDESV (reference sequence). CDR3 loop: CASSLTDGGIMNEQFF. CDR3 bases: TGTGCCAGCAGCCTGACCGACGGAGGTATAATGAATGAGCAGTTCTTC.

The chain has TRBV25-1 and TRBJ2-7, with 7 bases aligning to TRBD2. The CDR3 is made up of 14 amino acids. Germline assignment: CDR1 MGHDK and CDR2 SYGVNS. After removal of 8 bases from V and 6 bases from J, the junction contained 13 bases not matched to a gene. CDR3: CASPCPRETPEQYV. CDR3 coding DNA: TGTGCCAGCCCGTGTCCGCGGGAGACCCCCGAGCAGTACGTC.

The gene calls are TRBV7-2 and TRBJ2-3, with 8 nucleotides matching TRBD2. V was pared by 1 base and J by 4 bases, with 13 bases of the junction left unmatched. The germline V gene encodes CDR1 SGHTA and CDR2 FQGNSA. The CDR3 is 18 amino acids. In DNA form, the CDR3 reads TGTGCCAGCAGCTTAGGAAGGCGGCACAGCGGGAGTCCAGATACGCAGTATTTT. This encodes CASSLGRRHSGSPDTQYF. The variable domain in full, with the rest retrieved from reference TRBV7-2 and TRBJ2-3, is GAGVSQSPSNKVTEKGKDVELRCDPISGHTALYWYRQSLGQGLEFLIYFQGNSAPDKSGLPSDRFSAERTGGSVSTLTIQRTQQEDSAVYLCASSLGRRHSGSPDTQYFGPGTRLTVL.

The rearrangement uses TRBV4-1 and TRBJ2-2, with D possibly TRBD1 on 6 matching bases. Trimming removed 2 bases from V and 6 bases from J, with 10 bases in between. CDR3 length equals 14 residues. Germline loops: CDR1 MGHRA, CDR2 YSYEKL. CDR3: CASSQTQGSGELFF. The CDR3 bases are TGCGCCAGCAGCCAAACACAGGGCTCCGGGGAGCTGTTTTTT.

CDR3 coding DNA: TGTGCCAGCAGCTGGGGCCCAGACAGCTATGGCTACACCTTC. Translated: CASSWGPDSYGYTF. This chain uses TRBV7-9 with TRBJ1-2; tentative D call: TRBD1 (5 bases). Trimming removed 4 bases at V and 4 bases at J, with 13 bases between. This CDR3 is 14 amino acids long. CDR1 and CDR2 from the germline V gene are SEHNR and FQNEAQ (reference sequence).

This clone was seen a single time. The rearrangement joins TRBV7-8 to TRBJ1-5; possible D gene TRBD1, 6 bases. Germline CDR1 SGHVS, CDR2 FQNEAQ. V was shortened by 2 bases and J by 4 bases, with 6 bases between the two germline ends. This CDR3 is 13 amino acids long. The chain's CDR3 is CASSLQGNQPQHF. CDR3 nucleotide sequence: TGTGCCAGCAGCTTACAGGGGAATCAGCCCCAGCATTTT.

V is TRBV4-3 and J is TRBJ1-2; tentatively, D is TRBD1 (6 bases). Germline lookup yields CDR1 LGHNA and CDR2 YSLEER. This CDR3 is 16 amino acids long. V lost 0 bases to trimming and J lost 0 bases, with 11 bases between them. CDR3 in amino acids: CASSQDTGPSNYGYTF. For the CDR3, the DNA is TGCGCCAGCAGCCAAGACACAGGGCCCTCTAACTATGGCTACACCTTC.

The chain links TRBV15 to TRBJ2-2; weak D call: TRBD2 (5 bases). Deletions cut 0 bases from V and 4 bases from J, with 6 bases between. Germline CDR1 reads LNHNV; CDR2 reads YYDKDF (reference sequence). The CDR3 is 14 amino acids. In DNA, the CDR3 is TGTGCCACCAGCAGAGATCGGGGCACCGGGGAGCTGTTTTTT. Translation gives CATSRDRGTGELFF.

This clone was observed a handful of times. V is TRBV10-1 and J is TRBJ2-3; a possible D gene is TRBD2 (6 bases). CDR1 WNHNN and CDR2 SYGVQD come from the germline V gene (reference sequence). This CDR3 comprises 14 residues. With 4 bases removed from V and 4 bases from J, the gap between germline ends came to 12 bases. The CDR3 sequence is CASSGRESADTQYF. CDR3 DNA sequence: TGCGCCAGCAGTGGCCGGGAGAGTGCAGATACGCAGTATTTT.

In DNA, the CDR3 is TGTGCCAGCTTACAGGGCTCTTATCAGCCCCAGCATTTT. It yields the protein CASLQGSYQPQHF. The chain carries TRBV6-1 and TRBJ1-5; TRBD1 is a possible D gene (6 bases). The CDR3 totals 13 residues. Germline V CDR1 and CDR2: MNHNS, SASEGT. V was clipped by 8 bases and J by 5 bases, with 13 bases between them.

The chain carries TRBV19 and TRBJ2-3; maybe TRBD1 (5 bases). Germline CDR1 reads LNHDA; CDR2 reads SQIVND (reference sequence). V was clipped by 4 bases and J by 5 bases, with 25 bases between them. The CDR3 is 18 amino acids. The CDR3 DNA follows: TGTGCCAGTAGTACCCCGGTGGCAGGGCCTCTTCGTGGAGATACGCAGTATTTT. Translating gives CASSTPVAGPLRGDTQYF.

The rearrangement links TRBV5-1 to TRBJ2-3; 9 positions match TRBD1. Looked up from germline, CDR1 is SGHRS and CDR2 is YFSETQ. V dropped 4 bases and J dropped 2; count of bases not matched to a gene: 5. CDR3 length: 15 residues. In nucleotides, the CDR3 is TGCGCCAGCAGCCCCGGGACAGGGTACACAGATACGCAGTATTTT. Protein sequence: CASSPGTGYTDTQYF.